Sequencing of this T cell receptor beta chain was carried out in a study of cytomegalovirus exposure and HLA in healthy donors. The study ran its PCR with 60 Vbeta and 13 Jbeta primers. Using immunoSEQ multiplex PCR, the repertoire was profiled, and TCRdb retains in-frame clones only, with some absent. The sample has around 180,000 clones, 60% to 80% seen once. Regarding the study as a whole: Most TCR sequences were seen very rarely across donors, but some public TCRs occurred in many.

Healthy bone marrow donors made up the donors. Trimming stripped 2 bases from V and 3 bases from J, with 11 bases between. Germline V gives CDR1 SNHLY, CDR2 FYNNEI. This CDR3 spans 14 amino acids. On this clone: The target antigen is unknown.

The J gene is TRBJ2-7, the V gene TRBV2; D call uncertain. The receptor comes from a woman between 50 and 59 years old in good health and CMV-seropositive. Source material: PBMCs. The CDR3 nucleotides read TGTGCCAGCAGTGAAAGCCCTCCAATCTACGAGCAGTACTTC. This codes for CASSESPPIYEQYF.